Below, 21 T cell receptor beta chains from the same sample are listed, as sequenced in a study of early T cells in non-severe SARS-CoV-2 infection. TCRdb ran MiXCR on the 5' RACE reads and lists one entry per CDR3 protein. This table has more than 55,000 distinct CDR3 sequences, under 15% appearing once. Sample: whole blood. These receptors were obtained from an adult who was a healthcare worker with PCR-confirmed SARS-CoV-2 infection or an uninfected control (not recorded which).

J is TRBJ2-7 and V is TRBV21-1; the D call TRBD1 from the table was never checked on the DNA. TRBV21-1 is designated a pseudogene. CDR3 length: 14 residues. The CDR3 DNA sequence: TGTGCCAGCAGCAAATCGGGCGGAGGCCACGAGCAGTACTTC. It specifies CASSKSGGGHEQYF.

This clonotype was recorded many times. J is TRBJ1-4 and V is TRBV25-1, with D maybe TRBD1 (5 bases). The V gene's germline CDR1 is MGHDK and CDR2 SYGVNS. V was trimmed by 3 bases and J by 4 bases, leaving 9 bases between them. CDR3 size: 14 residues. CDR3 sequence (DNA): TGTGCCAGCAGTGATGACAGAAGTAATGAAAAACTGTTTTTT. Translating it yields CASSDDRSNEKLFF.

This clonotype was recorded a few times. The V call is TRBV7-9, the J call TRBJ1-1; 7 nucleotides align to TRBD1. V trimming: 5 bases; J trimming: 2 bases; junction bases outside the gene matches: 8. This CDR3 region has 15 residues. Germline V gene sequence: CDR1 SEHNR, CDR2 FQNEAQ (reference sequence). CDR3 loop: CASSATGTANTEAFF. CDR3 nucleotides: TGTGCCAGCAGCGCAACCGGGACAGCAAACACTGAAGCTTTCTTT. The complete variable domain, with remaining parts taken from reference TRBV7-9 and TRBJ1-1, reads DTGVSQNPRHKITKRGQNVTFRCDPISEHNRLYWYRQTLGQGPEFLTYFQNEAQLEKSRLLSDRFSAERPKGSFSTLEIQRTEQGDSAMYLCASSATGTANTEAFFGQGTRLTVV.

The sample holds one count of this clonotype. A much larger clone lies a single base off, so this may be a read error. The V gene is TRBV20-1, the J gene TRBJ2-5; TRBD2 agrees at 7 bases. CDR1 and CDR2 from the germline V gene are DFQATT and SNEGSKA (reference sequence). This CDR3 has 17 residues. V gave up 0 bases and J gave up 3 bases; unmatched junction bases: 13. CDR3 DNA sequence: TGCAGTGCTAGAGATCTAGTATTATCGGGGGGTAAAGAGACCCAGTACTTC. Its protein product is CSARDLVLSGGKETQYF.

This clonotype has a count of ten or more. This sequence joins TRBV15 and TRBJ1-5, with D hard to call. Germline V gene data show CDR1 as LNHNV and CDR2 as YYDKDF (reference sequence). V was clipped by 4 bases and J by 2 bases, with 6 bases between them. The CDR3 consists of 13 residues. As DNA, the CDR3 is TGTGCCACCAGCAACGGGGGCAATCAGCCCCAGCATTTT. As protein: CATSNGGNQPQHF.

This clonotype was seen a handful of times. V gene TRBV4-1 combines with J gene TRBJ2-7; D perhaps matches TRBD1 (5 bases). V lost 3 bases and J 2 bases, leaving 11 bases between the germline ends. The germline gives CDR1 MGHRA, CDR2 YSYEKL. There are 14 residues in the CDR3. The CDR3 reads CASSHVRAPYEQYF. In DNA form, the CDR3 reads TGCGCCAGCAGCCATGTCAGGGCCCCCTACGAGCAGTACTTC.

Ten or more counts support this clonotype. CDR3 nucleotides: TGTGCCTGGAGTGTACGGGGACAGGGGAGTAGTCAGCCCCAGCATTTT. This translates into CAWSVRGQGSSQPQHF. The chain recombines TRBV30 with TRBJ1-5; 10 bases are a match to TRBD1. V trimming: 0 bases; J trimming: 6 bases; junction bases outside the gene matches: 8. Germline assignment: CDR1 GTSNPN and CDR2 SVGIG (reference sequence). The CDR3 spans 16 residues.

The CDR3 DNA sequence: TGTGCCAGCAGCTTATTGTTGGGAGAGACCCAGTACTTC. Translating it yields CASSLLLGETQYF. The chain couples TRBV7-2 to TRBJ2-5; D unclear. In germline, CDR1 is SGHTA, CDR2 FQGNSA. The CDR3 loop spans 13 amino acids. Trimming pared 2 bases from V and 4 bases from J, leaving 8 bases between.

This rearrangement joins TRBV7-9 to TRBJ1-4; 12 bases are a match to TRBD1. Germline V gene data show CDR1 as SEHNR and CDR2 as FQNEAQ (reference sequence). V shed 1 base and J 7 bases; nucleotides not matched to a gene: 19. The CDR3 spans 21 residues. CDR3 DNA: TGTGCCAGCAGCTTAGGGCCGGGACAGGGGGCCGCACAACGATTTAGTGAAAAACTGTTTTTT. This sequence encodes CASSLGPGQGAAQRFSEKLFF.

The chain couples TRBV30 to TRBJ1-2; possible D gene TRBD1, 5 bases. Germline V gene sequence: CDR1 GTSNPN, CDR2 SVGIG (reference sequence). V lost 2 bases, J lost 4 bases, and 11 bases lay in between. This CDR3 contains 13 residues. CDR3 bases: TGTGCCTGGAGTCCCACAGGAGGCTATGGCTACACCTTC. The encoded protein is CAWSPTGGYGYTF.

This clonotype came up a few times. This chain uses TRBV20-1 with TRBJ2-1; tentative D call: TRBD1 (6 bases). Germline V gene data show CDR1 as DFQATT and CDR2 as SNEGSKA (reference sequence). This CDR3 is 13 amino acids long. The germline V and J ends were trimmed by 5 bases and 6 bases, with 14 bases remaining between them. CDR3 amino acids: CSADAPRGNEQFF. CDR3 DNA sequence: TGCAGTGCTGATGCTCCCAGGGGCAATGAGCAGTTCTTC.

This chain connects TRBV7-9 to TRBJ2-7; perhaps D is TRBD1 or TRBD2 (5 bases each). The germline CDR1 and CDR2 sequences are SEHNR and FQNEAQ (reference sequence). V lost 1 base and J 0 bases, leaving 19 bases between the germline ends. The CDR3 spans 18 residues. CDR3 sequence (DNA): TGTGCCAGCAGCTTAGGGTTGGACGGGGCCACGAGCTCCTACGAGCAGTACTTC. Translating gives CASSLGLDGATSSYEQYF.

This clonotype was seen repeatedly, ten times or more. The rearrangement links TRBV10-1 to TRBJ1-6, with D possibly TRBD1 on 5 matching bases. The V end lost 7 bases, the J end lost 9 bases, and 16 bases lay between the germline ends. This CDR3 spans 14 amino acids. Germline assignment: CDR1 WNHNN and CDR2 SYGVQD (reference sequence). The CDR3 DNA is TGCGCCAGCACCGCCGGGACGGAGGGTTCACCCCTCCACTTT. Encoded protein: CASTAGTEGSPLHF.

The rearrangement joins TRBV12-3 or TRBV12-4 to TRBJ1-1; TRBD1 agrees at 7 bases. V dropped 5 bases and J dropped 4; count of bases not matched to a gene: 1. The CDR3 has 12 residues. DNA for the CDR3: TGTGCCAGCAGTGGACAGGCCACTGAAGCTTTCTTT. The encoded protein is CASSGQATEAFF.

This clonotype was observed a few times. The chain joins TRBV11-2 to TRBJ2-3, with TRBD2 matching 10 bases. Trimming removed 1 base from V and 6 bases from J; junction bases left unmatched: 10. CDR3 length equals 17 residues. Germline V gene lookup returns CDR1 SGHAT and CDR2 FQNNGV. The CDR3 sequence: CASSLAQLAGPPDTQYF. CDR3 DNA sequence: TGTGCCAGCAGCTTAGCCCAACTAGCGGGGCCTCCCGATACGCAGTATTTT.

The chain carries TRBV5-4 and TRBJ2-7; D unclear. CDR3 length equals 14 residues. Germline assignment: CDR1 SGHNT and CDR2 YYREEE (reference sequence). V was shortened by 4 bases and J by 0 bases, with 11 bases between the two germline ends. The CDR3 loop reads CASSLARSSYEQYF. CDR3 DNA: TGTGCCAGCAGCCTTGCTAGGAGCTCCTACGAGCAGTACTTC.

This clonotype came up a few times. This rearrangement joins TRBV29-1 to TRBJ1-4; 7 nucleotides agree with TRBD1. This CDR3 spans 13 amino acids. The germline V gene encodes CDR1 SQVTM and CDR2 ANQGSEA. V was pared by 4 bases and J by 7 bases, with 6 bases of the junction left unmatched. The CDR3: CSVGFNRGEKLFF. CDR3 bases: TGCAGCGTTGGTTTCAACAGGGGTGAAAAACTGTTTTTT.

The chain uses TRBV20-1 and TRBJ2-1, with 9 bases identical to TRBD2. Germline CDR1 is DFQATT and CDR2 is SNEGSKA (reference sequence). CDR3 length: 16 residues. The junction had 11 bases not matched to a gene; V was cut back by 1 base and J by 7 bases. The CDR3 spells CSARGAQASGKNEQFF. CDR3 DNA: TGCAGTGCTAGAGGGGCCCAGGCTAGCGGGAAGAATGAGCAGTTCTTC.

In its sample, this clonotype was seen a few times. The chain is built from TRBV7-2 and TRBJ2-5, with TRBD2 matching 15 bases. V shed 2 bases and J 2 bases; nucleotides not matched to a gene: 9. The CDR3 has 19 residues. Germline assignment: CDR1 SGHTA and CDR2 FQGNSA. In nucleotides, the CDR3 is TGTGCCAGCAGCTTATTACCGGGACTAGCGGGGGGCTTACAAGAGACCCAGTACTTC. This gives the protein CASSLLPGLAGGLQETQYF.

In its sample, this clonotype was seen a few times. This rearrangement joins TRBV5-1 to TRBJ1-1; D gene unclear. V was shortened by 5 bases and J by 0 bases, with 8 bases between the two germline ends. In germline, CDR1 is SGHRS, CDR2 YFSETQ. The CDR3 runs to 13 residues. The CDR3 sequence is CASSQGMNTEAFF. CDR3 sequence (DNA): TGCGCCAGCAGTCAAGGAATGAACACTGAAGCTTTCTTT.

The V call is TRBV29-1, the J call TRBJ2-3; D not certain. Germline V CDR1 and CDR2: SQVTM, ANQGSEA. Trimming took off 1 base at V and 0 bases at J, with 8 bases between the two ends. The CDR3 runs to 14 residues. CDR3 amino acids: CSVEVQISTDTQYF. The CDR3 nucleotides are TGCAGCGTTGAAGTACAGATTAGCACAGATACGCAGTATTTT.